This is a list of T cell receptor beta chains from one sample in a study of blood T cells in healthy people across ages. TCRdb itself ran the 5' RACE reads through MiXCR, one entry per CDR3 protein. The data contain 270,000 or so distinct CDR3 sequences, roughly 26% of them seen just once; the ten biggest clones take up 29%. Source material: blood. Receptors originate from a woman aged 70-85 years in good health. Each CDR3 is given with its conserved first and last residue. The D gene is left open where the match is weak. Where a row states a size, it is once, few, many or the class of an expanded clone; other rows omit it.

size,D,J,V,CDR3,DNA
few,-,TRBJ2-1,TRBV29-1,CSVGGLLSGAQFF,TGCAGCGTTGGCGGGTTGCTTAGCGGTGCTCAGTTCTTC
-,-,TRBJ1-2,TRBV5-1,CASSNGTVRWDGYTF,TGCGCCAGCAGCAACGGGACTGTTCGGTGGGATGGCTACACCTTC
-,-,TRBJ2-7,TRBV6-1,CASSELANEQYF,TGTGCCAGCAGTGAACTAGCTAACGAGCAGTACTTC
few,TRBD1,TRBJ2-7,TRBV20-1,CSARDQRQGAREQYF,TGCAGTGCTAGAGATCAGAGGCAGGGGGCTCGGGAGCAGTACTTC
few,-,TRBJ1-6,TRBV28,CASRPKVTGNNSPLHF,TGTGCCAGCAGACCTAAGGTGACGGGGAATAATTCACCCCTCCACTTT
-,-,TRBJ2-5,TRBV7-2,CASSLDRLGETQYF,TGTGCCAGCAGCTTAGATAGATTGGGGGAGACCCAGTACTTC
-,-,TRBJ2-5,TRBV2,CASSMVRQETQYF,TGTGCCAGCAGTATGGTCAGACAAGAGACCCAGTACTTC
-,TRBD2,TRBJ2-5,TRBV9,CASSTAGTSGKSGQYF,TGTGCCAGCAGCACCGCGGGGACTAGCGGGAAGTCAGGGCAGTACTTC
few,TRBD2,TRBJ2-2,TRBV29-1,CSVLTSRGTYTGELFF,TGCAGCGTCTTGACTAGCCGCGGAACCTACACCGGGGAGCTGTTTTTT
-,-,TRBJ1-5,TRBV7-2,CASSQGGAPNQPQHF,TGTGCCAGCAGTCAGGGAGGGGCCCCCAATCAGCCCCAGCATTTT
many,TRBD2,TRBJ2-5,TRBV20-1,CSARDLLAGGRFETQYF,TGCAGTGCTAGAGATCTCCTAGCGGGAGGGCGCTTCGAGACCCAGTACTTC
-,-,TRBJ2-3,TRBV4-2,CASSQTTESSTDTQYF,TGTGCCAGCAGCCAAACAACAGAATCTAGCACAGATACGCAGTATTTT
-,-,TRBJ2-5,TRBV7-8,CASSFAWAGETQYF,TGTGCCAGCAGCTTCGCTTGGGCGGGAGAGACCCAGTACTTC
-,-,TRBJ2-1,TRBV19,CASSIHGTPSSYNEQFF,TGTGCCAGTAGTATCCACGGGACCCCTAGCTCCTACAATGAGCAGTTCTTC
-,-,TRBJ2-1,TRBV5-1,CASSREEGNEQFF,TGCGCCAGCAGCAGGGAAGAGGGCAATGAGCAGTTCTTC
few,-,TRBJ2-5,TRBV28,CASSLRSGGKKKTQYF,TGTGCCAGCAGTTTGAGGAGCGGTGGGAAGAAAAAGACCCAGTACTTC
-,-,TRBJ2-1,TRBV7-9,CASSPDAGLWNEQFF,TGTGCCAGCAGCCCGGACGCTGGTTTGTGGAATGAGCAGTTCTTC
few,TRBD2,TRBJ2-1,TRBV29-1,CSVGGLADYNEQFF,TGCAGCGTTGGGGGACTAGCGGATTACAATGAGCAGTTCTTC
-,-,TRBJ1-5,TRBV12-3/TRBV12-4,CASSATGSQPQHF,TGTGCCAGCAGTGCTACAGGGAGTCAGCCCCAGCATTTT
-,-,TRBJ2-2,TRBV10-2,CASTQPGLPDTGELFF,TGCGCCAGCACCCAACCGGGACTGCCGGACACCGGGGAGCTGTTTTTT
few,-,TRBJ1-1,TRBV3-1,CASSHSARAKSNTEAFF,TGTGCCAGTAGCCATAGTGCCAGGGCAAAGTCGAACACTGAAGCTTTCTTT
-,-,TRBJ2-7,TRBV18,CASSPGLIASEQYF,TGTGCCAGCTCACCAGGTCTAATCGCCTCCGAGCAGTACTTC
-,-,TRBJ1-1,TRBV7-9,CASSLGQGLTEAFF,TGTGCCAGCAGCTTAGGGCAGGGGCTCACTGAAGCTTTCTTT
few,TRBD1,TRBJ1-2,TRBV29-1,CSVEGGQGDYGYTF,TGCAGCGTTGAAGGAGGACAGGGAGACTATGGCTACACCTTC
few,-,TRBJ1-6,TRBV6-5,CASGGLTIGPLHF,TGTGCCAGCGGCGGGCTAACGATAGGGCCCCTCCACTTT
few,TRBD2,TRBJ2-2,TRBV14,CVSSPLAGANTGELFF,TGTGTCAGCAGCCCACTAGCGGGGGCAAACACCGGGGAGCTGTTTTTT
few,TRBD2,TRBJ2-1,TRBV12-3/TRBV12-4,CASSLTSGKAFF,TGTGCCAGCAGTTTGACTAGCGGGAAAGCGTTCTTC
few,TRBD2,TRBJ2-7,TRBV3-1,CASSQTSGSSYEQYF,TGTGCCAGCAGCCAGACTAGCGGCAGCTCCTACGAGCAGTACTTC
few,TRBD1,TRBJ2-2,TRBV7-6,CASSLGQGVARSGELFF,TGTGCCAGCAGCTTAGGGCAGGGGGTCGCCCGATCCGGGGAGCTGTTTTTT
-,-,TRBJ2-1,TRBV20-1,CSARGLTGKVNEQFF,TGCAGTGCTAGAGGCCTTACGGGGAAAGTCAATGAGCAGTTCTTC
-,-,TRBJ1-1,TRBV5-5,CASSLAADLTEAFF,TGTGCCAGCAGCTTGGCGGCGGACTTAACTGAAGCTTTCTTT
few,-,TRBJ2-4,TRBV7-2,CASSSGRTKNIQYF,TGTGCCAGCAGCTCGGGACGAACCAAAAACATTCAGTACTTC
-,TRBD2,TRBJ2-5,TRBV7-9,CASSPSGGAEETQYF,TGTGCCAGCAGCCCTAGCGGGGGGGCGGAGGAGACCCAGTACTTC
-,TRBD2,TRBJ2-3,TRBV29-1,CSVVGTSGISTDTQYF,TGCAGCGTTGTTGGGACTAGCGGGATTAGCACAGATACGCAGTATTTT
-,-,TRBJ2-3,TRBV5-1,CASTHPAGTDTRYF,TGCGCCAGCACCCACCCTGCCGGCACAGATACGCGGTATTTT
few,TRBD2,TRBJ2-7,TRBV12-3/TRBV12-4,CASRLAGVYEQYF,TGTGCCAGCCGACTAGCGGGAGTCTACGAGCAGTACTTC
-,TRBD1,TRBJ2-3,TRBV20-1,CSARDGQGAPSF,TGCAGTGCTAGAGATGGACAGGGGGCTCCCTCCTTT
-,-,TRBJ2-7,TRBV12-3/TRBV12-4,CASSRTASRYEQYF,TGTGCCAGCAGCCGGACAGCCTCGCGGTACGAGCAGTACTTC
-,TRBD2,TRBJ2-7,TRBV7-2,CASSLGIVVAGDEQYF,TGTGCCAGCAGCTTAGGCATCGTGGTAGCGGGAGACGAGCAGTACTTC
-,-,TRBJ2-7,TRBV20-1,CSAHLGHDLSYEQYF,TGCAGTGCTCACCTAGGACACGACTTGAGTTACGAGCAGTACTTC
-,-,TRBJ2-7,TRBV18,CASSDGAYEQYF,TGTGCCAGCTCTGACGGAGCCTACGAGCAGTACTTC
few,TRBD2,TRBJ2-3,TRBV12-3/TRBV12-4,CASSLSGMADTQYF,TGTGCCAGCAGTTTAAGCGGGATGGCAGATACGCAGTATTTT